The present T cell receptor (beta chain) was sequenced within a study of blood T cell repertoires in COVID-19. Study-wide context: The United States, Italy and Spain supplied acute and convalescent COVID-19 samples. The analysed material was cDNA or gDNA that came from T cells, B-cell-depleted T cells, or PBMCs.

Seattle patient enrollment occurred during active infection, with longitudinal follow-up thereafter. Unmatched junction bases numbered 9, after V lost 3 bases and J lost 7 bases. The CDR3 spans 15 residues. Looked up from germline, CDR1 is KGHSH and CDR2 is LQKENI. Per the original data handling: Reference gene primer amplification gave nucleated cell count estimates. Sequenced by immunoSEQ multiplex PCR; TCRdb stores in-frame clones only, minus some. V and J calls and clone size are as listed in that table; D and trimming were resolved from the DNA. The table lists 200,000 or so clones, around four fifths of them singletons.

V usage is TRBV18 and J usage is TRBJ2-1; 7 positions match TRBD1. The specimen sequenced was peripheral blood. This clonotype was obtained from a man aged 55 to 70 with COVID-19, enrolled during active disease. The CDR3 is CASSPRDSSQNEQFF. CDR3 bases: TGTGCCAGCTCACCCCGGGACAGTTCACAGAATGAGCAGTTCTTC.